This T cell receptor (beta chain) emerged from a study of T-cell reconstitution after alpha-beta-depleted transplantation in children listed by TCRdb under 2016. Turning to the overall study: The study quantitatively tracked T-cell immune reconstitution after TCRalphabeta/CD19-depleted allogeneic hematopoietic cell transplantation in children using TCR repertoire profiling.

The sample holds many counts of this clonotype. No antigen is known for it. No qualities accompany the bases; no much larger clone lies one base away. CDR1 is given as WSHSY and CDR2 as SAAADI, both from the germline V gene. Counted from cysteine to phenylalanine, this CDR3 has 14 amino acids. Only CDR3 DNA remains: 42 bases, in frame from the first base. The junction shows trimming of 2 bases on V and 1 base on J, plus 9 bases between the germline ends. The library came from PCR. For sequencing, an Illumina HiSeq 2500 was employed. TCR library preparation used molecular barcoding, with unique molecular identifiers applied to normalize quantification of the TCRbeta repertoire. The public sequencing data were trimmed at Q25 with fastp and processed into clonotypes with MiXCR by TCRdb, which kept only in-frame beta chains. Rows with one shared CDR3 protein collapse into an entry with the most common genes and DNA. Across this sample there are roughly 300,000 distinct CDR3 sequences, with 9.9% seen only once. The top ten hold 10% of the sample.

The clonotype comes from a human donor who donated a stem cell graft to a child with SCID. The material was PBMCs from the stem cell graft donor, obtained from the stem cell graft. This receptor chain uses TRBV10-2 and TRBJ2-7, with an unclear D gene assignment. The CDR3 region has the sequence CASSEEGPSYEQYF. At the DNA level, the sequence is TGCGCCAGCAGTGAGGAAGGACCGTCCTACGAGCAGTACTTC.